Listed below are T cell receptor beta chains from one sample, sequenced in a study of shared clonotypes between healthy human individuals. Clones were sequenced by immunoSEQ multiplex PCR, and TCRdb holds only the in-frame ones, with some missing. The sample consists of about 960,000 clones, around three quarters of them appearing once. Sequenced input: memory CD4+ T cells sorted from blood. Receptor source: a man aged 18 to 35 in good health. The CDR3 runs from the conserved cysteine through the conserved F or W. Not every row has a clone size; where given, it reads once, few, many or a size class.

TRBJ1-1 - TRBV6-5 CASSSNTGVTEAFF
TRBJ2-3 - TRBV18 CASSPPFWDTQYF
TRBJ1-6 few TRBV13 CASSDRMGQGGSSYNSPLHF
TRBJ1-2 - TRBV6-5 CASSYRSGEGYTF
TRBJ2-1 - TRBV6-5 CASRWAGDYNEQFF
TRBJ1-6 many TRBV7-9 CASSPGLEYNSPLHF
TRBJ1-5 - TRBV6-1 CASNSGQNSNQPQHF
TRBJ2-2 - TRBV7-2 CASSLGTGFTGELFF
TRBJ2-1 - TRBV19 CASIETGGNEQFF
TRBJ2-1 - TRBV7-3 CASSSSTGGNEQFF
TRBJ1-2 few TRBV29-1 CSVEDPGNGYTF
TRBJ1-5 few TRBV4-1 CASSQVMGPQHF
TRBJ1-1 - TRBV19 CASSMRDREAFF
TRBJ2-7 - TRBV6-1 CASSDPAGGSYEQYF
TRBJ2-5 - TRBV7-9 CASSTSDTQGETQYF
TRBJ2-3 - TRBV6-5 CASSYSSGRGDDTQYF
TRBJ2-1 - TRBV18 CASSASPGVDEQFF
TRBJ1-6 - TRBV14 CASTLGQGGSPLHF
TRBJ2-6 once TRBV30 CAWSGLAGGPGANVLTF
TRBJ1-2 - TRBV2 CASSEARTGTGGYTF
TRBJ2-7 - TRBV27 CASSPKPGQLYEQYF
TRBJ2-2 - TRBV7-2 CASSLDGAPSGELFF
TRBJ1-2 once TRBV5-4 CASSLNRENYGYTF
TRBJ2-2 - TRBV27 CASSHSTDNTGELFF
TRBJ2-7 few TRBV27 CASSTLPRPYEQYF
TRBJ1-5 - TRBV7-2 CASSFSGGSQPQHF
TRBJ2-3 once TRBV11-2 CASSLDGRATDTQYF
TRBJ1-1 - TRBV11-2 CASSATFQYDRANTEAFF
TRBJ1-6 once TRBV6-6 CASSPSQPSPLHF
TRBJ1-2 - TRBV19 CASSSDRENYGYTF
TRBJ2-7 - TRBV4-3 CASSQAGTSVEQYF
TRBJ1-2 - TRBV28 CVVPTNYGYTF
TRBJ1-3 - TRBV30 CACPGVSGNTIYF
TRBJ1-5 - TRBV10-3 CAISAGTDQPQHF
TRBJ2-7 - TRBV19 CASSINSYEQYF
TRBJ1-4 few TRBV7-9 CASSLHGGGDEKLFF
TRBJ2-7 - TRBV10-3 CAISENTKGGEQYF
TRBJ2-3 - TRBV4-3 CASSQVGTSGRGDTQYF
TRBJ2-1 - TRBV10-1 CASSSGTSSNEQFF
TRBJ1-2 few TRBV27 CASSLSGTGKGGYGYTF
TRBJ2-1 - TRBV7-9 CARYNEQFF
TRBJ2-5 - TRBV14 CASSPRAGVVLYF
TRBJ1-2 - TRBV7-9 CASSLDYGTARMGYTF
TRBJ1-2 - TRBV10-1 CASSESGRGGYTF
TRBJ2-2 - TRBV19 CASSGSGGPTGELFF
TRBJ2-3 - TRBV7-2 CASSLSAGAIDTQYF
TRBJ1-1 many TRBV2 CASSEATATEAFF
TRBJ2-2 - TRBV4-2 CASSPAGGPGELFF
TRBJ2-7 - TRBV7-3 CASAVDREYEQYF
TRBJ1-4 - TRBV23-1 CASSQPRTGYYEKLFF
TRBJ1-4 - TRBV25-1 CASSAISQGGEKLFF
TRBJ2-7 - TRBV6-5 CASRRTGGLSYEQYF
TRBJ1-5 few TRBV6-5 CASGGQGAQPQHF
TRBJ1-4 many TRBV2 CASSESGYNEKLFF
TRBJ1-2 - TRBV19 CASRPTDLYGYTF
TRBJ2-3 - TRBV5-1 CASSLLTSKSDTQYF
TRBJ1-6 - TRBV5-1 CASRESLTNNSPLHF